This T cell receptor beta chain was sequenced during a study of T cells in Graves' hyperthyroidism and ophthalmopathy (dated by TCRdb to between 2017 and 2020). In the study overall: Peripheral blood samples were taken at the time of initial diagnosis, prior to any treatment. TCR V-J signatures able to tell the groups apart were searched for in a discovery cohort of 100 patients, of whom 43 had Graves' ophthalmopathy and some 60 had stable Graves' hyperthyroidism. Prospective prediction of ophthalmopathy was tested in an independent validation cohort consisting of some 20 hyperthyroidism patients and over 15 patients who later progressed to ophthalmopathy. The paper reports TCR Vbeta CDR3 sequencing of over 120 peripheral blood samples: over 40 ophthalmopathy, under 85 hyperthyroidism and around 17 progressor patients. Once sampling was done, hyperthyroidism patients were given methimazole at a starting dose of 30 mg daily, whereas ophthalmopathy patients were given high-dose intravenous methylprednisolone. In several Graves' hyperthyroidism patients, the study also compared T-cell repertoires from thyroid tissue with T-cell repertoires from blood. The 100 or so discovery patients were divided at random into training and test sets in a 7:3 ratio.

For this clonotype: Its antigen remains undetermined. The CDR3 end shows no conserved phenylalanine or tryptophan, and so a read error is likely.

The CDR3 is made up of 15 amino acids, end residues included. Only the CDR3 DNA is retained, 45 bases long and in frame from the first base. V is clipped by 5 bases and J by 5 bases, and the sequence between their germline boundaries is 16 bases long. CDR1 and CDR2, looked up from the germline V gene, are MNHEY and SVGEGT. The TCR beta CDR3 regions were amplified from the RNA transcripts. The first round of RT-PCR for the TCR CDR3 was performed with the HTBI primer set and the Qiagen OneStep RT-PCR kit. The libraries were constructed in a second round of multiplex PCR and then size-selected and purified. Libraries were sequenced paired-end with 100 bp reads on an Illumina HiSeq2000. In the source study's methods: SOAPnuke was used to process the raw data, removing reads that contained adapters or uncalled bases, had a mean Phred below 15, or lacked an exact match to the constant primer or identifier. High-quality paired reads were merged with COPE v1.2.5, and unique nucleotide sequences were defined as clonotypes. MiTCR v1.1 was used to align clonotypes to the IMGT TRBV, TRBD and TRBJ reference segments. Only V-J combinations with frequency above 0.0001, covering roughly 99% of repertoires, were analysed. A TCS score was defined as the ratio between F50 (clonal expansion) and ExV (chaos), using BLOSUM62-based TCRdist between CDR3 peptides within each V-J. Welch's t-statistics and random forest reduced some 510 V-J features to about 12, which were used in a naive Bayes classifier (R e1071). Clones were called with MiXCR by TCRdb after fastp trimmed the public reads at Q25, and only in-frame beta chains were retained. Each CDR3 protein gets just one entry, which takes the most common genes and DNA from the rows behind it. The V and J calls here are based on TCRdb, not the publication. The sample table shows 500,000 to 600,000 distinct CDR3 sequences, and roughly a sixth are seen once. Of the sample, around a sixth falls within the top ten clones.

The research as a whole found: A 13 V-J signature model separated ophthalmopathy from stable hyperthyroidism, with about 88% sensitivity and 81.08% specificity in cross-validation and 80%/75% in testing. Most expanded thyroid clonotypes (frequency above 0.001) were also detected in blood, a finding suggesting that blood repertoires may reflect thyroid immune responses. In validation, progression to ophthalmopathy was predicted by the model with 70.59% sensitivity and 72.22% specificity, a median of around 6.5 months before onset. No statistical method was used to set the sample size in advance, and investigators knew the group allocation.

Graves' hyperthyroidism was defined as stable when no progression to ophthalmopathy occurred over 18 months of follow-up. Hyperthyroidism patients were newly diagnosed, had a disease duration of under 2 months, and were aged 18 to 65 years. Exclusion was applied to patients with uncontrolled infections, other autoimmune diseases, pregnancy or lactation. Clinical symptoms, serum thyroxine and TRAb, thyroid ultrasound, and orbital computed tomography formed the basis for the diagnoses. PBMCs were isolated from more than 8 ml of fresh peripheral blood by Ficoll-Paque density gradient centrifugation. Total RNA was extracted with Trizol reagent, and quality was checked on an Agilent 2100 Bioanalyzer.

This sequence was found in a woman younger than 30 with Graves' hyperthyroidism. The sequence joins TRBV6-2 or TRBV6-3 to TRBJ2-1; the D gene is not confidently resolved. Specimen: blood. The nucleotide sequence reads as follows: TGTGCCAGCAGTGCCTTGTCAGGAGCCAACAATGAGCAGTTCCTC. It translates as CASSALSGANNEQFL.